Listed below are T cell receptor beta chains from one sample, sequenced in a study of PD-L1 blockade in urothelial cancer. Clones were read by immunoSEQ multiplex PCR, and TCRdb kept only the in-frame ones, dropping some. Of 38,000 or so clones in the sample, around 83% were seen once. The specimen was PBMCs, collected around atezolizumab (anti-PD-L1) treatment. The source of these receptors is a man in his sixties with urothelial cancer. Each CDR3 is given with its conserved first and last residue. D genes are given only for firm matches. Some rows mark clone size as missing; the rest say once, few, many or name a class of expanded clone.

d_call: NA; v_call: TRBV7-9; j_call: TRBJ2-1; clone_size: NA; cdr3_nt: TGTGCCAGCAGTCTACGGTCGGGGGGCGATCCGAACAATGAGCAGTTCTTC; cdr3_aa: CASSLRSGGDPNNEQFF
d_call: TRBD1; v_call: TRBV2; j_call: TRBJ1-1; clone_size: NA; cdr3_nt: TGTGCCAGCAGGCTCGACAGGGAGGCGAACACTGAAGCTTTCTTT; cdr3_aa: CASRLDREANTEAFF
d_call: NA; v_call: TRBV6-5; j_call: TRBJ1-5; clone_size: once; cdr3_nt: TGTGCCAGCAGTTACGGTTCTATTCCTTATCAGCCCCAGCATTTT; cdr3_aa: CASSYGSIPYQPQHF
d_call: TRBD1; v_call: TRBV5-1; j_call: TRBJ1-2; clone_size: NA; cdr3_nt: TGCGCCAGCAGCTTGGAAGGGGGCTGGGGCTACACCTTC; cdr3_aa: CASSLEGGWGYTF
d_call: TRBD2; v_call: TRBV28; j_call: TRBJ2-2; clone_size: once; cdr3_nt: TGTGCCACCCGCATCACACTAGCGGGGGGATGGGGGGGGGAGCTGTTTTTT; cdr3_aa: CATRITLAGGWGGELFF
d_call: NA; v_call: TRBV28; j_call: TRBJ1-2; clone_size: NA; cdr3_nt: TGTGCCAGCAGTTCCCCCCCCGGGGGAAAAGCTAACTATGGCTACACCTTC; cdr3_aa: CASSSPPGGKANYGYTF
d_call: NA; v_call: TRBV19; j_call: TRBJ2-5; clone_size: many; cdr3_nt: TGTGCCAGTAGTATAGGAGGGAAAGAGACCCAGTACTTC; cdr3_aa: CASSIGGKETQYF
d_call: NA; v_call: TRBV10-3; j_call: TRBJ1-2; clone_size: NA; cdr3_nt: TGTGCCATCAGTGAGTCGTCAGGGGTCGGCTACACCTTC; cdr3_aa: CAISESSGVGYTF
d_call: TRBD1; v_call: TRBV27; j_call: TRBJ2-2; clone_size: many; cdr3_nt: TGTGCCAGCAGTTTTAGTTTAGGGACAGCGAACACCGGGGAGCTGTTTTTT; cdr3_aa: CASSFSLGTANTGELFF
d_call: NA; v_call: TRBV19; j_call: TRBJ1-1; clone_size: NA; cdr3_nt: TGTGCCAGTAGTCGCTGGGGGGGCCGACTCGAAGCTTTCTTT; cdr3_aa: CASSRWGGRLEAFF
d_call: TRBD1; v_call: TRBV18; j_call: TRBJ1-1; clone_size: NA; cdr3_nt: TGTGCCAGCTCACGGACAGGGGAAACTGAAGCTTTCTTT; cdr3_aa: CASSRTGETEAFF
d_call: NA; v_call: TRBV4-3; j_call: TRBJ2-2; clone_size: NA; cdr3_nt: TGCGCCAGCAGCCAAGAGGGGGGGCGGTCCGGGGAGCTGTTTTTT; cdr3_aa: CASSQEGGRSGELFF
d_call: TRBD2; v_call: TRBV28; j_call: TRBJ2-1; clone_size: NA; cdr3_nt: TGTGCCAGCAGAGGTCTAGCGGGAGGGCCCGGGTTCTCTGGCAATGAGCAGTTCTTC; cdr3_aa: CASRGLAGGPGFSGNEQFF
d_call: TRBD1; v_call: TRBV4-1; j_call: TRBJ1-2; clone_size: once; cdr3_nt: TGCGCCAGCAGCCAGGACAGGGGGCTTAACTATGGCTACACCTTC; cdr3_aa: CASSQDRGLNYGYTF
d_call: NA; v_call: TRBV6-5; j_call: TRBJ1-5; clone_size: NA; cdr3_nt: TGTGCCAGCAGTCCGCAGGGGCTGGGGAATCAGCCCCAGCATTTT; cdr3_aa: CASSPQGLGNQPQHF
d_call: NA; v_call: TRBV6-4; j_call: TRBJ1-4; clone_size: NA; cdr3_nt: TGTGCCAGGAGAACTACAGGGAGCCAAAATGAAAAACTGTTTTTT; cdr3_aa: CARRTTGSQNEKLFF
d_call: TRBD1; v_call: TRBV9; j_call: TRBJ2-5; clone_size: NA; cdr3_nt: TGTGCCAGCAGCCCCGGGACAGCACAAGAGACCCAGTACTTC; cdr3_aa: CASSPGTAQETQYF
d_call: NA; v_call: TRBV5-6; j_call: TRBJ2-1; clone_size: NA; cdr3_nt: TGTGCCAGCACCAGAAGGAGCTCCTACAATGAGCAGTTCTTC; cdr3_aa: CASTRRSSYNEQFF
d_call: TRBD2; v_call: TRBV7-9; j_call: TRBJ2-3; clone_size: NA; cdr3_nt: TGTGCCAGCAGCGCGGGACTAGCGGGAGGAGAGACAGATACGCAGTATTTT; cdr3_aa: CASSAGLAGGETDTQYF
d_call: TRBD2; v_call: TRBV7-7; j_call: TRBJ2-1; clone_size: NA; cdr3_nt: TGTGCTAGCAGCCTCAGACCGAGCGGGACGGGCAGACCGGGGAATGAGCAGTTCTTC; cdr3_aa: CASSLRPSGTGRPGNEQFF
d_call: NA; v_call: TRBV10-3; j_call: TRBJ2-1; clone_size: NA; cdr3_nt: TGTGCCATCAGTTTCCTGGCGGGTCCGGCCGATTCCTACAATGAGCAGTTCTTC; cdr3_aa: CAISFLAGPADSYNEQFF
d_call: NA; v_call: TRBV11-3; j_call: TRBJ1-3; clone_size: NA; cdr3_nt: TGTGCCAGCAGCCTCGGGACTGGGGGAAACACCATATATTTT; cdr3_aa: CASSLGTGGNTIYF
d_call: NA; v_call: TRBV5-8; j_call: TRBJ1-3; clone_size: NA; cdr3_nt: TGTGCCAGCAGCTTGAATGGACAGTTAGGAAACACCATATATTTT; cdr3_aa: CASSLNGQLGNTIYF
d_call: NA; v_call: TRBV7-2; j_call: TRBJ2-7; clone_size: NA; cdr3_nt: TGTGCCAGCAGCCCGAGCGCCTACGAGCAGTACTTC; cdr3_aa: CASSPSAYEQYF
d_call: TRBD1; v_call: TRBV27; j_call: TRBJ2-7; clone_size: few; cdr3_nt: TGTGCCAGCAGCCCCCGAGGGGGCCGAAGCTCCTACGAGCAGTACTTC; cdr3_aa: CASSPRGGRSSYEQYF
d_call: TRBD2; v_call: TRBV7-6; j_call: TRBJ2-1; clone_size: NA; cdr3_nt: TGTGCCAGCAGCTTGGGGGACTACCTTGGGAATGAGCAGTTCTTC; cdr3_aa: CASSLGDYLGNEQFF
d_call: TRBD1; v_call: TRBV4-1; j_call: TRBJ1-6; clone_size: NA; cdr3_nt: TGCGCCAGCAGCCAAGGGACAGGGGCGGTTTCACCCCTCCACTTT; cdr3_aa: CASSQGTGAVSPLHF
d_call: TRBD1; v_call: TRBV7-2; j_call: TRBJ1-3; clone_size: NA; cdr3_nt: TGTGCCAGCAGCTCGGACAGGGAAAACACCATATATTTT; cdr3_aa: CASSSDRENTIYF
d_call: NA; v_call: TRBV18; j_call: TRBJ1-4; clone_size: few; cdr3_nt: TGTGCCAGCTCACCTAATTCTGGCGGGGCTAATGAAAAACTGTTTTTT; cdr3_aa: CASSPNSGGANEKLFF
d_call: TRBD1; v_call: TRBV28; j_call: TRBJ2-7; clone_size: NA; cdr3_nt: TGTGCCAGCAGACTCGGACAGGGGGCGTACCACGAGCAGTACTTC; cdr3_aa: CASRLGQGAYHEQYF
d_call: NA; v_call: TRBV28; j_call: TRBJ1-2; clone_size: NA; cdr3_nt: TGTGCCAGCAGTTTCAGAGGTCTGACCACAGGCTACACCTTC; cdr3_aa: CASSFRGLTTGYTF
d_call: NA; v_call: TRBV19; j_call: TRBJ2-2; clone_size: NA; cdr3_nt: TGTGCCAGTAGCTATAGGTCGGCCAGGACAACCGGGGAGCTGTTTTTT; cdr3_aa: CASSYRSARTTGELFF
d_call: NA; v_call: TRBV5-1; j_call: TRBJ2-7; clone_size: NA; cdr3_nt: TGCGCCAGCAGGGCGGGGCAAGAATGGATACGCGACGAGCAGTACTTC; cdr3_aa: CASRAGQEWIRDEQYF
d_call: TRBD2; v_call: TRBV7-6; j_call: TRBJ2-2; clone_size: NA; cdr3_nt: TGTGCCAGCAGCTTAGCGCCACTAGCGGGAGCGAACACCGGGGAGCTGTTTTTT; cdr3_aa: CASSLAPLAGANTGELFF
d_call: NA; v_call: TRBV2; j_call: TRBJ2-1; clone_size: NA; cdr3_nt: TGTGCCAGCAAACTAGATGTCAATGAGCAGTTCTTC; cdr3_aa: CASKLDVNEQFF
d_call: NA; v_call: TRBV4-1; j_call: TRBJ1-4; clone_size: NA; cdr3_nt: TGCGCCAGCAGCCAAGATCGGGGATCGACTAATGAAAAACTGTTTTTT; cdr3_aa: CASSQDRGSTNEKLFF
d_call: TRBD2; v_call: TRBV29-1; j_call: TRBJ2-1; clone_size: NA; cdr3_nt: TGCAGCATTGTATCTAGCGGCCTGAGGAATGAGCAGTTCTTC; cdr3_aa: CSIVSSGLRNEQFF
d_call: TRBD1; v_call: TRBV6-6; j_call: TRBJ1-2; clone_size: NA; cdr3_nt: TGTGCCAGCAGTTACTCGTCGGACAGGGGCTTGGATGGCTACACCTTC; cdr3_aa: CASSYSSDRGLDGYTF
d_call: NA; v_call: TRBV4-1; j_call: TRBJ2-2; clone_size: NA; cdr3_nt: TGCGCCAGCAGCCAATCAGGCACCGGGGAGCTGTTTTTT; cdr3_aa: CASSQSGTGELFF
d_call: TRBD1; v_call: TRBV6-5; j_call: TRBJ2-7; clone_size: NA; cdr3_nt: TGTGCCAGCAGGGCGCGAGGGACAGTGAACTACGAGCAGTACTTC; cdr3_aa: CASRARGTVNYEQYF
d_call: NA; v_call: TRBV28; j_call: TRBJ2-2; clone_size: NA; cdr3_nt: TGTGCCAGCAGCTCATACCGGGACTCCTACACCGGGGAGCTGTTTTTT; cdr3_aa: CASSSYRDSYTGELFF
d_call: NA; v_call: TRBV4-2; j_call: TRBJ1-1; clone_size: NA; cdr3_nt: TGTGCCAGCAGAAAAGGACGGGAGAGGGACACTGAAGCTTTCTTT; cdr3_aa: CASRKGRERDTEAFF
d_call: TRBD1; v_call: TRBV7-9; j_call: TRBJ2-7; clone_size: NA; cdr3_nt: TGTGCCAGCAGCTTAGAGGCAGGGGGTGACTACGAGCAGTACTTC; cdr3_aa: CASSLEAGGDYEQYF
d_call: TRBD1; v_call: TRBV11-2; j_call: TRBJ1-2; clone_size: once; cdr3_nt: TGTGCCAGCAGCTCCAGATCGGGACAGGGGGCTGGCTACACCTTC; cdr3_aa: CASSSRSGQGAGYTF
d_call: NA; v_call: TRBV4-2; j_call: TRBJ1-5; clone_size: NA; cdr3_nt: TGTGCCAGCAGCCAGTTAGACAGTAGCAATCAGCCCCAGCATTTT; cdr3_aa: CASSQLDSSNQPQHF
d_call: TRBD1; v_call: TRBV5-1; j_call: TRBJ2-2; clone_size: NA; cdr3_nt: TGCGCCAGCAGCACTGGGGACAGGATGAACACCGGGGAGCTGTTTTTT; cdr3_aa: CASSTGDRMNTGELFF
d_call: TRBD2; v_call: TRBV27; j_call: TRBJ2-3; clone_size: NA; cdr3_nt: TGTGCCAGCAGTCCCTCACTAGCGGGGGGGCCTGGTGGAGATACGCAGTATTTT; cdr3_aa: CASSPSLAGGPGGDTQYF
d_call: NA; v_call: TRBV14; j_call: TRBJ2-7; clone_size: NA; cdr3_nt: TGTGCCAGCAGCCATAACTCGGTCTACGAGCAGTACTTC; cdr3_aa: CASSHNSVYEQYF